These 18 T cell receptor beta chains share one sample of origin, sequenced in a study of identical twins. TCRdb redid the calling of the 5' RACE reads with MiXCR, one entry per CDR3 protein. The sample contains 450,000 to 600,000 distinct CDR3 sequences, approximately 20% of which appear only once. This sample was shared with a second study, whose subject was yellow fever vaccine responses in identical twins.

The specimen sequenced was CD4+ T cells sorted from blood. Receptors were obtained from a young woman in good health.

This clonotype was observed a handful of times. The chain carries TRBV29-1 and TRBJ2-3; D remains ambiguous. V was trimmed by 8 bases and J by 0 bases, leaving 12 bases between them. The CDR3 loop spans 13 amino acids. From germline, CDR1 is SQVTM and CDR2 ANQGSEA. CDR3 bases: TGCAGCTCCTGGAGTCCTAGCACAGATACGCAGTATTTT. The encoded protein is CSSWSPSTDTQYF.

This chain connects TRBV11-2 to TRBJ2-7; 13 bases line up with TRBD2. The CDR3 is 16 amino acids. Germline lookup yields CDR1 SGHAT and CDR2 FQNNGV. The V gene end was trimmed by 2 bases and the J gene end by 2 bases; junction bases not matched to a gene: 3. CDR3 sequence (DNA): TGTGCCAGCAGCTTACGACTAGCGGGAGGTCCCTACGAGCAGTACTTC. This encodes CASSLRLAGGPYEQYF.

This clonotype has only a few counts. The rearrangement uses TRBV4-1 and TRBJ2-5, with 7 positions matching TRBD1. The CDR3 has 15 amino acids. After removal of 1 base from V and 0 bases from J, the junction contained 2 bases not matched to a gene. Germline-derived CDR1 and CDR2 are MGHRA and YSYEKL. For the CDR3, the DNA is TGCGCCAGCAGCCAAGGAACAGGGGACCAAGAGACCCAGTACTTC. Its translation: CASSQGTGDQETQYF.

This clonotype has a count of ten or more. An end of the junction does not agree with germline; a read error may underlie this. The gene calls are TRBV5-1 and TRBJ2-1; D unclear. The CDR3 has 12 residues. Germline CDR1 and CDR2: SGHRS and YFSETQ. CDR3 bases: TGTGCCAGCAGCGCCCCCTACAATGAGCAGTTCTTC. Translated, it gives CASSAPYNEQFF.

The V gene is TRBV6-2 or TRBV6-3, the J gene TRBJ2-2; D perhaps matches TRBD2 (7 bases). CDR1 and CDR2 (germline): MNHEY, SVGEGT. V lost 4 bases and J 2 bases, leaving 11 bases between the germline ends. The CDR3 has 15 amino acids. The CDR3 DNA reads as TGTGCCAGCAGTTTTGGCGGGGGCAACACCGGGGAGCTGTTTTTT. Amino acid sequence: CASSFGGGNTGELFF.

This clonotype was recorded a few times. V usage is TRBV20-1 and J usage is TRBJ2-1, with 9 bases lining up with TRBD1. Germline CDR1 reads DFQATT; CDR2 reads SNEGSKA (reference sequence). Trimming cost V 5 bases and J 10 bases; bases outside gene matches: 3. The CDR3 is made up of 11 amino acids. The CDR3 DNA reads TGCAGTGCTCTGGGGACAGGGGAGCAGTTCTTC. As protein: CSALGTGEQFF.

This chain joins TRBV18 and TRBJ2-7; TRBD1 matches 9 bases. This CDR3 has 14 residues. Germline trimming cut 3 bases from V and 1 base from J; bases unmatched to any gene: 1. The germline CDR1 and CDR2 sequences are KGHSH and LQKENI. CDR3: CASSPGQGSYEQYV. The CDR3 DNA reads TGTGCCAGCTCACCGGGACAGGGTTCCTACGAGCAGTACGTC.

The chain joins TRBV28 to TRBJ2-7; D remains ambiguous. Trimming shortened V by 3 bases and J by 0 bases, and 9 bases separated the two germline ends. This CDR3 region has 14 residues. From germline, CDR1 is MDHEN and CDR2 SYDVKM. The CDR3 region has the DNA TGTGCCAGCAGTTTGATCAGGAGCTCCTACGAGCAGTACTTC. Translating gives CASSLIRSSYEQYF.

The chain recombines TRBV18 with TRBJ2-1; weak D call: TRBD2 (6 bases). V gave up 3 bases and J gave up 0 bases, with 12 bases separating them. The CDR3 runs to 16 residues. The germline V gene encodes CDR1 KGHSH and CDR2 LQKENI. Here the CDR3 reads CASSPPGVTSYNEQFF. The DNA of the CDR3 is TGTGCCAGCTCACCCCCGGGGGTCACCTCCTACAATGAGCAGTTCTTC. Full variable domain (rest looked up from reference TRBV18 and TRBJ2-1): NAGVMQNPRHLVRRRGQEARLRCSPMKGHSHVYWYRQLPEEGLKFMVYLQKENIIDESGMPKERFSAEFPKEGPSILRIQQVVRGDSAAYFCASSPPGVTSYNEQFFGPGTRLTVL.

V is TRBV24-1 and J is TRBJ2-1, with TRBD2 matching 14 bases. The CDR3 loop spans 14 amino acids. The germline gives CDR1 KGHDR, CDR2 SFDVKD. With 5 bases clipped from V and 10 bases from J, the junction kept 3 bases outside the gene matches. The chain's CDR3 is CATSGRLAGGEQFF. For the CDR3, the DNA is TGTGCCACCAGTGGACGACTAGCGGGAGGGGAGCAGTTCTTC.

This chain uses TRBV20-1 with TRBJ2-2; a weak D match, TRBD2 (7 bases). CDR3 size: 15 residues. CDR1 DFQATT and CDR2 SNEGSKA come from the germline V gene (reference sequence). V lost 7 bases, J lost 3 bases, and 18 bases lay in between. The CDR3 spells CSVTRGGGDTGELFF. The DNA for the CDR3 is TGCAGTGTTACCCGGGGAGGGGGAGACACCGGGGAGCTGTTTTTT.

This sequence joins TRBV6-4 and TRBJ2-3, with a possible D match to TRBD2 (6 bases). V was shortened by 7 bases and J by 3 bases, with 23 bases between the two germline ends. Germline V gene data show CDR1 as MRHNA and CDR2 as SNTAGT. The CDR3 sequence is 17 residues long. As DNA, the CDR3 is TGTGCCAGCATCCCGAAGACTAGAGGACGGGTAACAGATACGCAGTATTTT. Residues: CASIPKTRGRVTDTQYF.

This clonotype was observed a few times. V and J are TRBV6-2 or TRBV6-3 and TRBJ1-6, with D tentatively TRBD1 (6 bases). The length of the CDR3 is 14 residues. Germline V gene lookup returns CDR1 MNHEY and CDR2 SVGEGT. Trimming shortened V by 5 bases and J by 9 bases, and 14 bases separated the two germline ends. The CDR3 is CASSARGAGSPLHF. The CDR3 nucleotides read TGTGCCAGCAGTGCAAGGGGGGCAGGTTCACCCCTCCACTTT.

The chain has TRBV18 and TRBJ2-5, with D tentatively TRBD2 (5 bases). The CDR3 is made up of 19 amino acids. The germline V gene has CDR1 KGHSH and CDR2 LQKENI. Trimming took off 10 bases at V and 1 base at J, with 31 bases between the two ends. CDR3 sequence: CAISSNTPSVMGSQETQYF. CDR3 nucleotide sequence: TGTGCCATCTCGTCAAACACTCCGAGTGTAATGGGGAGCCAAGAGACCCAGTACTTC.

V usage is TRBV7-9 and J usage is TRBJ2-3; D possibly uses TRBD1 or TRBD2 (6 bases each). CDR3 length: 14 amino acids. V dropped 3 bases and J dropped 5 bases, with 12 bases sitting between them. Germline CDR1 SEHNR, CDR2 FQNEAQ (reference sequence). In DNA, the CDR3 is TGTGCCAGCAGCTTTGGGGGGCGCGAAGATACGCAGTATTTT. Translating it yields CASSFGGREDTQYF.

The chain has TRBV13 and TRBJ1-5; D unclear. This CDR3 is built from 13 residues. In germline, CDR1 is PRHDT, CDR2 FYEKMQ (reference sequence). V lost 2 bases and J 5 bases, leaving 7 bases between the germline ends. Here the CDR3 reads CASSLSRDQPQHF. CDR3 DNA: TGTGCCAGCAGCTTATCTCGGGATCAGCCCCAGCATTTT.

There are a few counts of this clonotype. V is TRBV6-2 or TRBV6-3 and J is TRBJ1-5; TRBD1 agrees at 7 bases. Per the germline V gene, CDR1 is MNHEY and CDR2 is SVGEGT. The CDR3 has 16 residues. With 0 bases clipped from V and 5 bases from J, the junction kept 7 bases outside the gene matches. For the CDR3, the DNA is TGTGCCAGCAGTTACTCGATTGTAGGGGGCGATCAGCCCCAGCATTTT. As protein: CASSYSIVGGDQPQHF.

The chain links TRBV20-1 to TRBJ2-3; no clear D. The germline V and J ends were trimmed by 3 bases and 2 bases, with 6 bases remaining between them. There are 12 residues in the CDR3. Per germline, CDR1 DFQATT and CDR2 SNEGSKA (reference sequence). This chain's CDR3 is CSASQATDTQYF. The CDR3 nucleotides read TGCAGTGCTAGCCAGGCCACAGATACGCAGTATTTT.